This is a list of T cell receptor beta chains from one sample in a study of control samples from healthy donors and cancer patients. Produced via immunoSEQ multiplex PCR; TCRdb's table is partial and in-frame only. This repertoire shows tens of thousands of clones, roughly 80% found once; its top ten account for approximately 38%. The source material was PBMCs. All receptors derive from a man aged 65 to 79 with lung cancer. Each CDR3 is given without its conserved first and last residue. Each record gives: V gene, D gene, J gene, CDR3 protein. A D gene is named only where the DNA matches it firmly.

>TRBV14|-|TRBJ1-1
ASSLAGMNTEAF
>TRBV28|-|TRBJ1-2
ASSSDSTNYGYT
>TRBV6-2/TRBV6-3|-|TRBJ2-2
ASSSYPLDTGELF
>TRBV5-1|-|TRBJ2-1
ASSQDSNNEQF
>TRBV30|-|TRBJ2-7
AWNTGLRHEQY
>TRBV3-1/TRBV3-2|TRBD1|TRBJ1-1
ASSQDPTGTANLNTEAF
>TRBV4-1|TRBD2|TRBJ2-2
ASSQDISGAGELF
>TRBV7-2|-|TRBJ2-3
ASSLGRWGGSDTQY
>TRBV6-5|-|TRBJ1-1
ASKGQLNTEAF
>TRBV28|TRBD1|TRBJ1-6
ASIDLQGYNSPLH
>TRBV5-1|-|TRBJ1-2
ASSLDPGGYGYT
>TRBV29-1|TRBD1|TRBJ1-2
STRQGSGYT
>TRBV9|-|TRBJ2-1
ASSAASRYNEQF
>TRBV10-2|-|TRBJ1-6
ASSDGTYNSPLH
>TRBV4-1|TRBD2|TRBJ2-1
ASSLGLVDEQF
>TRBV21-1|-|TRBJ2-7
ASNLTTGFYEQY
>TRBV7-8|-|TRBJ1-1
ASSYRGEHRVFESEAF
>TRBV19|TRBD1|TRBJ1-6
ASRRTRTGVGSPLH
>TRBV6-4|TRBD1|TRBJ1-1
ASRSTGGTEAF
>TRBV4-1|TRBD2|TRBJ2-2
ASSQDEGRGRIGELF
>TRBV19|TRBD1|TRBJ1-2
ASVGQGALGYT
>TRBV5-1|-|TRBJ2-7
ASSSTRQLNEQY
>TRBV6-2/TRBV6-3|TRBD1|TRBJ1-6
ASSPRTGHSPLH
>TRBV14|-|TRBJ2-5
ASSLSAGPETQY
>TRBV19|TRBD1|TRBJ2-5
ASSKGQGWQETQY
>TRBV24-1|-|TRBJ2-2
ATWAGTGELF
>TRBV19|-|TRBJ1-5
ASTEQNSNQPQH
>TRBV9|-|TRBJ2-1
ASSVAGVGPYNEQF
>TRBV29-1|TRBD1|TRBJ1-1
SGIATGGGSEAF
>TRBV7-9|-|TRBJ1-5
ASSLAGDSNQPQH
>TRBV15|TRBD1|TRBJ1-1
ATIRTGGYTEAF
>TRBV18|TRBD1|TRBJ1-2
ASSPTGTGVNT
>TRBV10-3|-|TRBJ2-5
AISERQEVVAQY
>TRBV4-3|-|TRBJ1-2
ASSQHPRDTAYGYT